This entry lists 25 T cell receptor beta chains sequenced from one sample in a study of CD8+CD57+ T cells in acquired aplastic anemia. Researchers used genomic DNA as the template to profile TCR beta VDJ and CDR3. In TCRdb, the reads were re-called with MiXCR into one record per CDR3 protein. The sample shows under 350,000 distinct CDR3 sequences, 45% to 65% of them seen only once. In patients chosen for sequencing, flow cytometry had shown CD8+CD57+ cell expansion. Sequencing input: sorted CD4+, CD8+, or CD8+CD57+ T cells (not recorded which) from PBMCs. These receptors all come from a human donor with aplastic anemia.

In the case of this clonotype: A much larger clonotype is one base distant, so this may be a read error. The CDR3 DNA reads as TGCACCAGCAGCCAAGAATGGACAGGGGGCTCTGGAAACACCATATATTTT. As protein: CTSSQEWTGGSGNTIYF. This chain uses TRBV5-4 with TRBJ1-3, with 10 bases matching TRBD1. This CDR3 has 17 residues. CDR1 is SGHNT, CDR2 YYREEE, per germline (reference sequence).

The chain joins TRBV5-1 to TRBJ1-2, with 7 bases identical to TRBD1. The germline V gene has CDR1 SGHRS and CDR2 YFSETQ. The CDR3 length is 14 residues. The ends lost 0 bases at V and 6 bases at J; junction bases unmatched: 5. The CDR3 here is CASSLGGTDNGYTF. The CDR3 coding sequence is TGCGCCAGCAGCTTGGGAGGGACAGATAATGGCTACACCTTC.

This chain uses TRBV19 with TRBJ2-7; 11 positions agree with TRBD1. V shed 9 bases and J 3 bases; nucleotides not matched to a gene: 7. The CDR3 extends over 14 amino acids. The germline CDR1 and CDR2 sequences are LNHDA and SQIVND (reference sequence). CDR3 DNA: TGTGCCAGCAGCGTGGGACAGGGGGACTACGAGCAGTACTTC. This gives the protein CASSVGQGDYEQYF.

J is TRBJ2-2 and V is TRBV20-1; D gene ambiguous. The CDR3 runs 13 residues. Germline CDR1 and CDR2: DFQATT and SNEGSKA (reference sequence). Deletions cut 6 bases from V and 1 base from J, with 9 bases between. The chain's CDR3 is CSASAVNTGELFF. CDR3 DNA: TGCAGTGCCAGCGCCGTGAACACCGGGGAGCTGTTTTTT.

This clonotype appeared a single time. No conserved phenylalanine or tryptophan is present at the end of the CDR3, so a read error is the likely explanation. This chain joins TRBV29-1 and TRBJ1-5; D gene uncertain. CDR3 length equals 13 residues. Trimming removed 4 bases from V and 3 bases from J, with 10 bases in between. CDR1 and CDR2 from the germline V gene are SQVTM and ANQGSEA. The CDR3 nucleotides are TGCAGCGTTGCGTCAGGTAACAATCAGCCCCAGCATCTT. It specifies CSVASGNNQPQHL.

The chain carries TRBV5-1 and TRBJ2-1, with a possible D match to TRBD2 (6 bases). This CDR3 contains 14 residues. Germline V gives CDR1 SGHRS, CDR2 YFSETQ. V lost 3 bases and J lost 6, with 13 bases in between. The CDR3 is CASSYAGTGNEQFF. Here the CDR3 DNA reads TGCGCCAGCAGCTACGCGGGGACGGGCAATGAGCAGTTCTTC.

This clonotype turned up a few times. This chain joins TRBV7-6 and TRBJ2-5, with D tentatively TRBD1 (7 bases). CDR3 length equals 15 residues. Germline V gene sequence: CDR1 SGHVS, CDR2 FNYEAQ. Trimming left V 1 base short and J 4 bases short, with 13 bases between. In nucleotides, the CDR3 is TGTGCCAGCAGCTTAGGGAACAGGGGAGGAGAGACCCAGTACTTC. Its protein is CASSLGNRGGETQYF. Supplemented by reference TRBV7-6 and TRBJ2-5, the full variable domain reads GAGVSQSPRYKVTKRGQDVALRCDPISGHVSLYWYRQALGQGPEFLTYFNYEAQQDKSGLPNDRFSAERPEGSISTLTIQRTEQRDSAMYRCASSLGNRGGETQYFGPGTRLLVL.

There are many counts of this clonotype. The chain is built from TRBV19 and TRBJ1-6; no clear D. The V and J ends lost 0 bases and 5 bases respectively, with 11 bases between them. CDR1 and CDR2 (germline): LNHDA, SQIVND (reference sequence). The CDR3 contains 16 residues. The CDR3 region is CASSIDPGLNNSPLHF. The DNA of the CDR3 is TGTGCCAGTAGTATAGATCCAGGACTAAATAATTCACCCCTCCACTTT.

This clonotype has a single count. The CDR3 coding sequence is TGTGCCAGCAGCCCGCCGAGGGGGAGCTCTGGGGCCAACGTCCTGACTTTC. It codes for CASSPPRGSSGANVLTF. V gene TRBV7-2 combines with J gene TRBJ2-6; D possibly corresponds to TRBD1 (6 bases). V was cut by 5 bases and J by 0 bases, with 14 bases left in between. The CDR3 covers 17 residues. The germline V gene encodes CDR1 SGHTA and CDR2 FQGNSA. Using reference TRBV7-2 and TRBJ2-6 for the parts outside the CDR3, the full variable domain is GAGVSQSPSNKVTEKGKDVELRCDPISGHTALYWYRQSLGQGLEFLIYFQGNSAPDKSGLPSDRFSAERTGGSVSTLTIQRTQQEDSAVYLCASSPPRGSSGANVLTFGAGSRLTVL.

This clonotype was observed many times. The chain recombines TRBV29-1 with TRBJ2-1, with TRBD2 matching over 14 bases. Germline CDR1 reads SQVTM; CDR2 reads ANQGSEA. The CDR3 extends over 12 amino acids. Trimming took 7 bases from V and 9 from J; bases not matched to a gene: 2. CDR3 sequence reads: CSDGLAGGEQFF. The CDR3 bases are TGCAGCGACGGACTAGCGGGGGGTGAGCAGTTCTTC.

The chain couples TRBV19 to TRBJ2-5, with 8 positions matching TRBD1. The CDR3 is 13 residues long. CDR1 is LNHDA and CDR2 is SQIVND in the germline V gene (reference sequence). Germline trimming cut 11 bases from V and 5 bases from J; bases unmatched to any gene: 10. CDR3 residues: CASATGDWETQYF. Here the CDR3 DNA reads TGTGCCTCCGCGACAGGGGATTGGGAGACCCAGTACTTC.

This chain uses TRBV25-1 with TRBJ2-2, with D hard to call. The germline gives CDR1 MGHDK, CDR2 SYGVNS. This CDR3 spans 15 amino acids. V gave up 7 bases and J gave up 3 bases, with 15 bases separating them. The CDR3 sequence is CASTDGGRHTGELFF. As DNA, the CDR3 is TGTGCCAGCACCGACGGTGGGCGGCACACCGGGGAGCTGTTTTTT.

The chain joins TRBV18 to TRBJ1-3, with TRBD1 as a possible D gene (6 bases). The CDR3 sequence is 13 residues long. Germline V gene lookup returns CDR1 KGHSH and CDR2 LQKENI. Trimming left V 10 bases short and J 0 bases short, with 10 bases between. The CDR3 DNA reads TGTGCCACCACAGGGAACTCTGGAAACACCATATATTTT. Translating it yields CATTGNSGNTIYF.

For this clonotype: An end of the junction differs from the germline gene, which may be a read error. The V call is TRBV12-3 or TRBV12-4, the J call TRBJ1-2, with a weak D call TRBD1 (6 bases). This CDR3 comprises 11 residues. In nucleotides, the CDR3 is TGTGTCAGCAGAAACAGGGATGGCTACACCTTC. Its protein product is CVSRNRDGYTF.

This clonotype was detected many times. The rearrangement uses TRBV18 and TRBJ2-7; D unclear. Trimming took 0 bases from V and 3 from J, leaving 9 bases between them. The CDR3 sequence is 14 residues long. CDR1 is KGHSH and CDR2 is LQKENI in the germline V gene. CDR3 sequence (DNA): TGTGCCAGCTCACCACCGGCAGGATTCTACGAGCAGTACTTC. Amino acids: CASSPPAGFYEQYF.

V and J are TRBV14 and TRBJ2-1; possible D gene TRBD1, 6 bases. Germline assignment: CDR1 SGHDN and CDR2 FVKESK. This CDR3 is built from 14 residues. Trimming pared 2 bases from V and 2 bases from J, leaving 7 bases between. The CDR3 nucleotides are TGTGCCAGCAGCCAACAGGGGACCTACAATGAGCAGTTCTTC. This sequence encodes CASSQQGTYNEQFF.

Remarks on this clonotype: A much larger clone sits a single nucleotide away, making a read error possible. It is likely a read error, because the conserved phenylalanine at the end of the CDR3 is missing. The chain links TRBV10-3 to TRBJ2-2, with 7 bases fitting TRBD2. The ends lost 10 bases at V and 5 bases at J; junction bases unmatched: 10. Germline CDR1 and CDR2: ENHRY and SYGVKD. The CDR3 is made up of 14 amino acids. DNA of the CDR3: TGTGCCAGCACGCCGTCGGGGGGAACCGGGGAGCTGTTTTCT. This sequence encodes CASTPSGGTGELFS.

There are many counts of this clonotype. The chain links TRBV11-2 to TRBJ2-1; 8 bases agree with TRBD2. V gave up 5 bases and J gave up 10 bases; unmatched junction bases: 7. There are 13 residues in the CDR3. Germline CDR1 SGHAT, CDR2 FQNNGV. The CDR3 coding sequence is TGTGCCAGCAGCCCTCCGGGACTAGTCGAGCAGTTCTTC. Translated, it gives CASSPPGLVEQFF.

The rearrangement uses TRBV5-1 and TRBJ2-4, with D tentatively TRBD2 (6 bases). The CDR3 covers 14 residues. Per germline, CDR1 SGHRS and CDR2 YFSETQ. V lost 0 bases and J 5 bases, leaving 9 bases between the germline ends. The CDR3 protein is CASSLVGTQNIQYF. In nucleotides, the CDR3 is TGCGCCAGCAGCTTGGTTGGGACTCAAAACATTCAGTACTTC.

The chain carries TRBV7-9 and TRBJ2-1; D unresolved. CDR1 is SEHNR and CDR2 is FQNEAQ in the germline V gene (reference sequence). The CDR3 spans 12 residues. Trimming cost V 6 bases and J 7 bases, with 10 bases left between them. DNA of the CDR3: TGTGCCAGCAGTTGGAGCGCGAATGAGCAGTTCTTC. This sequence encodes CASSWSANEQFF.

The rearrangement uses TRBV7-2 and TRBJ1-5; D possibly corresponds to TRBD1 (5 bases). Germline V gene data show CDR1 as SGHTA and CDR2 as FQGNSA. Trimming took off 2 bases at V and 6 bases at J, with 11 bases between the two ends. The CDR3 totals 14 residues. The CDR3 DNA sequence: TGTGCCAGCAGCTTACAGGGAGCAATTCAGCCCCAGCATTTT. Translated: CASSLQGAIQPQHF. The variable domain in full, with the rest retrieved from reference TRBV7-2 and TRBJ1-5, is GAGVSQSPSNKVTEKGKDVELRCDPISGHTALYWYRQSLGQGLEFLIYFQGNSAPDKSGLPSDRFSAERTGGSVSTLTIQRTQQEDSAVYLCASSLQGAIQPQHFGDGTRLSIL.

This clonotype appeared many times. The gene calls are TRBV2 and TRBJ1-6; 7 bases are a match to TRBD1. The V and J ends lost 4 bases and 10 bases, in that order; junction bases with no gene match: 10. Germline lookup yields CDR1 SNHLY and CDR2 FYNNEI. The CDR3 totals 15 residues. CDR3 coding DNA: TGTGCCAGCAGTGCTATCGACAGGGCCAACTCACCCCTCCACTTT. Its protein is CASSAIDRANSPLHF. Full variable domain (rest looked up from reference TRBV2 and TRBJ1-6): EPEVTQTPSHQVTQMGQEVILRCVPISNHLYFYWYRQILGQKVEFLVSFYNNEISEKSEIFDDQFSVERPDGSNFTLKIRSTKLEDSAMYFCASSAIDRANSPLHFGNGTRLTVT.

The rearrangement uses TRBV5-1 and TRBJ2-3; 11 nucleotides match TRBD2. This CDR3 is built from 14 residues. Per the germline V gene, CDR1 is SGHRS and CDR2 is YFSETQ. V trimming: 5 bases; J trimming: 4 bases; junction bases outside the gene matches: 3. CDR3 sequence (DNA): TGCGCCAGCAGAGTAGCGGGGGGGTCAGATACGCAGTATTTT. It specifies CASRVAGGSDTQYF.

The chain combines TRBV5-1 with TRBJ2-7, with TRBD1 matching 8 bases. The trim removed 7 bases at V and 0 bases at J, leaving 9 bases unmatched. CDR1 and CDR2 from the germline V gene are SGHRS and YFSETQ. CDR3 length: 15 residues. CDR3 bases: TGCGCCAGCGGCGATCCAGGGGGCAGCTCCTACGAGCAGTACTTC. Translation gives CASGDPGGSSYEQYF.

The chain uses TRBV11-2 and TRBJ1-6; D unresolved. Trimming stripped 3 bases from V and 8 bases from J, with 14 bases between. This CDR3 has 15 amino acids. CDR1 SGHAT and CDR2 FQNNGV come from the germline V gene. The CDR3 loop is CASSFNPETYSPLHF. The DNA of the CDR3 is TGTGCCAGCAGCTTCAACCCTGAGACGTATTCACCCCTCCACTTT.